This T cell receptor beta chain was profiled in a study of blood T cell repertoires in COVID-19 (dated by TCRdb to between 2020 and 2021). Context from the whole study: The collaborator samples originated in the United States, Italy and Spain and spanned the acute and convalescent phases of COVID-19. The prospective study material was composed of cDNA or gDNA derived from T cells, B-cell-depleted T cells, or PBMCs. The dataset comprised deeply sampled blood TCRbeta repertoires from subjects exposed to, actively infected with, or recovered from COVID-19. The repertoires were made available in a free public database intended to serve as a resource for research on the immune response to SARS-CoV-2. The samples were drawn from two sources: the first 160 participants of the ongoing ImmuneRACE study, and 1,200 or so subjects contributed by 6 global collaborators. Sample metadata almost always included a de-identified subject ID, COVID-19 status, age in years and sex. HLA class I and class II types, where available, came from metadata supplied by the sample provider rather than from assay-based typing. The investigation overall reported the following: How much clinical and demographic metadata was included differed by source and by participant, and the metadata was provided uncurated.

To note about this clone: No antigen is known for it. Qualities for individual bases were not recorded, and no much larger clone is one base off.

TCRbeta CDR3 regions were amplified from genomic DNA using the immunoSEQ Assay, a bias-controlled multiplex PCR. The authors' pipeline ran thus. The number of nucleated cells in each sample was estimated from the amplification of reference gene primers within the assay. Sequence reads were collapsed and filtered to measure the absolute abundance of every unique TCRbeta CDR3 rearrangement. For each sample, productive Simpson clonality was calculated as the square root of Simpson's diversity index across productive rearrangements. TCRdb limited this immuneACCESS table to in-frame rearrangements with V and J called. A share of clones is missing; checked studies link under half to unresolved V genes, and the rest is unexplained. Clone size and V and J calls were adopted from that table, with D and trimming inferred from the DNA. Within this sample are approximately 120,000 clones, with roughly 86% of them counted one time only. The ten largest make up approximately 20% of the sample.

A second Seattle source provided samples from volunteer blood donors who had recovered from COVID-19. The collaborating institutions used their own protocols to collect whole blood in K2EDTA tubes. For TCRbeta analysis, collaborator samples were shipped as frozen whole blood, as isolated PBMCs, or as DNA extracted from either sample type. A distance of 10 bases separates the germline ends of V and J, which lose 3 bases and 5 bases respectively. CDR1 and CDR2 (SGHVS, FQNEAQ) derive from the germline V gene. Spanning cysteine to phenylalanine, the CDR3 consists of 14 amino acids. The entry retains the CDR3 DNA only, 42 bases that are in frame from base 1.

Sequenced material: peripheral blood. This sequence originates from a woman aged 45-65 years who had recovered from COVID-19. The sequence is built from TRBV7-8 and TRBJ1-4, and TRBD1 may be the D gene, going by 5 matching bases. The CDR3 amino acid sequence is: CASSFGGLNEKLFF. The nucleotide sequence is given as TGTGCCAGCAGCTTTGGGGGACTCAATGAAAAACTGTTTTTT.